This entry features one T cell receptor (beta chain) sequence. The CDR3 loop spans 17 amino acids. Trimming pared 4 bases from V and 2 bases from J, leaving 20 bases between. Germline-derived CDR1 and CDR2 are SEHNR and FQNEAQ (reference sequence). TCRdb reprocessed the RT-PCR reads with MiXCR, giving one entry per CDR3 protein. The sample includes about 700,000 distinct CDR3 sequences, approximately 15% of them seen just once. Sequencing was done on a sample of memory CD4+ T cells from blood. This chain links TRBV7-9 with TRBJ1-1; D possibly corresponds to TRBD1 (5 bases). This receptor was taken from a female donor in good health, serving as a healthy control. This CDR3 reads CASSSPVPGGGNTEAFF. The CDR3 DNA reads as TGTGCCAGCAGCTCCCCTGTCCCGGGCGGGGGAAACACTGAAGCTTTCTTT.